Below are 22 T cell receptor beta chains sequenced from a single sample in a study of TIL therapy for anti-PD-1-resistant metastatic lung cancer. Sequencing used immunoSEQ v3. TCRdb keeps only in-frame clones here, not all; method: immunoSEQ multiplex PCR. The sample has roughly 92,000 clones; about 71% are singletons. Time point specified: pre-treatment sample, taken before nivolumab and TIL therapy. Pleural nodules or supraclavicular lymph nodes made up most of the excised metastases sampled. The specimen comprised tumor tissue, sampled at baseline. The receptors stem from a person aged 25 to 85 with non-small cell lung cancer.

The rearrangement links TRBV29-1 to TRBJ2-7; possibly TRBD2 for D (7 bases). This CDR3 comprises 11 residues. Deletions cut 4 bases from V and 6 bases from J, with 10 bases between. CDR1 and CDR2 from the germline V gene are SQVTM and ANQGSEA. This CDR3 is CSVARGGEQYF. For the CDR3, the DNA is TGCAGCGTTGCGAGGGGGGGCGAGCAGTACTTC.

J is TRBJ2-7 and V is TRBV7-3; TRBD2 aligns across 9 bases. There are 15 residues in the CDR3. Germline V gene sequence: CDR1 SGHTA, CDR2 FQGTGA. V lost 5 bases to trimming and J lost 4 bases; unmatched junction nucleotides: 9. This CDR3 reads CASSLSSGVRYEQYF. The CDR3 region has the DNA TGTGCCAGCAGCCTCTCTAGCGGGGTCAGATACGAGCAGTACTTC.

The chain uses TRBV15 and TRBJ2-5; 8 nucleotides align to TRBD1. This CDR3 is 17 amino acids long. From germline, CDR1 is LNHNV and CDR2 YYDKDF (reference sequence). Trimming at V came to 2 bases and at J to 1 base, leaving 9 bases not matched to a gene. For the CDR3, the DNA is TGTGCCACCAGCAGACCAGTACAGGGGGGATTCCAAGAGACCCAGTACTTC. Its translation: CATSRPVQGGFQETQYF.

The CDR3 nucleotides read TGTGCCAGCTCACCGCTTGGACAGGGGGCGGGCGAGCAGTACTTC. Its translation is CASSPLGQGAGEQYF. This sequence joins TRBV18 and TRBJ2-7, with TRBD1 matching 11 bases. Germline values: CDR1 KGHSH, CDR2 LQKENI. There are 15 residues in the CDR3. V was pared by 3 bases and J by 6 bases, with 7 bases of the junction left unmatched.

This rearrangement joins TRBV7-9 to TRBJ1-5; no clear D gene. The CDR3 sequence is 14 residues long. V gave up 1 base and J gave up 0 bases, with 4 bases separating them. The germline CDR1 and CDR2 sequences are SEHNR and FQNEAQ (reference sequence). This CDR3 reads CASSLGNSNQPQHF. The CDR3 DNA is TGTGCCAGCAGCTTAGGCAATAGCAATCAGCCCCAGCATTTT.

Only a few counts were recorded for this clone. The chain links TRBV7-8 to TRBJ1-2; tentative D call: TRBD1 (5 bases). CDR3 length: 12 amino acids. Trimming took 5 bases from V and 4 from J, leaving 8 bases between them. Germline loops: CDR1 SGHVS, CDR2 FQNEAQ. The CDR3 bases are TGTGCCAGCAGCCCAGGGAGCTATGGCTACACCTTC. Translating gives CASSPGSYGYTF.

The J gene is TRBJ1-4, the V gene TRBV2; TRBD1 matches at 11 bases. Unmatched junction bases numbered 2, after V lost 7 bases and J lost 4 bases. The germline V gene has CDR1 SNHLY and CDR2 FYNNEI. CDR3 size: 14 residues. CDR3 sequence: CASTDRGRNEKLFF. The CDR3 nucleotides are TGTGCCAGCACGGACAGGGGGCGTAATGAAAAACTGTTTTTT.

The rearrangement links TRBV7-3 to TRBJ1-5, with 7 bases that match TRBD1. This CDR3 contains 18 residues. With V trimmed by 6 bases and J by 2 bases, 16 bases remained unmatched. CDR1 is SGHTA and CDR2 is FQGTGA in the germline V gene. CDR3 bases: TGTGCCAGCAGGCCCGGGACAGACCCAAAAACAGGCAATCAGCCCCAGCATTTT. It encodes CASRPGTDPKTGNQPQHF.

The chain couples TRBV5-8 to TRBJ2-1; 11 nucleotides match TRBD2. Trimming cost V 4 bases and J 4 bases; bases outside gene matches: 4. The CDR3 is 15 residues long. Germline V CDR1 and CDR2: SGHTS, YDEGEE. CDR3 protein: CASSPTSGTYNEQFF. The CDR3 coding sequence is TGTGCCAGCAGCCCGACTAGCGGGACATACAATGAGCAGTTCTTC.

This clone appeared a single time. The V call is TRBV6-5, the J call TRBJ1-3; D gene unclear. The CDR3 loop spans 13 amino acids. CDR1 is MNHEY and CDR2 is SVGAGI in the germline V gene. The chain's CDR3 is CAAGASSGNTIYF. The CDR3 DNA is TGTGCGGCGGGCGCTAGCTCTGGAAACACCATATATTTT.

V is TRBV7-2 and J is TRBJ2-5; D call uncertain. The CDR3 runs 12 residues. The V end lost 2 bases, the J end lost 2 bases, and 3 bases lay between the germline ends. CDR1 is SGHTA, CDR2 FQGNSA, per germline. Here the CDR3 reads CASSLMQETQYF. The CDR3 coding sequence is TGTGCCAGCAGCTTAATGCAAGAGACCCAGTACTTC.

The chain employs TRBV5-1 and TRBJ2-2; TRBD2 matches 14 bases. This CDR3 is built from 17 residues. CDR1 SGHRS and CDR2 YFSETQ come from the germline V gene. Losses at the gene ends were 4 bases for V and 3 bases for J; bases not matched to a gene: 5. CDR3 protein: CASSKGLAGGYTGELFF. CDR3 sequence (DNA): TGCGCCAGCAGCAAAGGACTAGCGGGGGGCTACACCGGGGAGCTGTTTTTT.

CDR3 nucleotide sequence: TGTGCCAGCAGTTTTGAGCGGGACGCGGGTCTAGCCAAAAACATTCAGTACTTC. Encoded protein: CASSFERDAGLAKNIQYF. This chain connects TRBV28 to TRBJ2-4, with 7 positions matching TRBD2. CDR3 length: 18 residues. Germline V lookup: CDR1 MDHEN, CDR2 SYDVKM. J gave up 0 bases and V 3 bases, and 11 bases lay outside the gene matches.

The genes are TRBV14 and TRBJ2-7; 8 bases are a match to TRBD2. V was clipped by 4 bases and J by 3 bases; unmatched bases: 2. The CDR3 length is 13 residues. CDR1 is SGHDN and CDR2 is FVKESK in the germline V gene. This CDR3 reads CASSPGGDYEQYF. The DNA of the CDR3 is TGTGCCAGCAGCCCCGGGGGGGACTACGAGCAGTACTTC.

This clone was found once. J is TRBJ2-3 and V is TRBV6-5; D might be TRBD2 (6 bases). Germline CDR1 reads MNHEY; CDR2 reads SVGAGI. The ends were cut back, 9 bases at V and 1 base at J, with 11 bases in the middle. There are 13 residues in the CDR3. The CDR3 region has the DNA TGTGCCAGTCGGGGGACCCGCACAGATACGCAGTATTTT. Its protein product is CASRGTRTDTQYF.

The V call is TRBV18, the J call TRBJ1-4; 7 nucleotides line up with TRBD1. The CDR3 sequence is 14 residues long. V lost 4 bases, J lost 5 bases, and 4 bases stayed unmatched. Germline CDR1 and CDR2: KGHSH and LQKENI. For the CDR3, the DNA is TGTGCCAGCTCACGATCACAGGGGAATGAAAAACTGTTTTTT. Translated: CASSRSQGNEKLFF.

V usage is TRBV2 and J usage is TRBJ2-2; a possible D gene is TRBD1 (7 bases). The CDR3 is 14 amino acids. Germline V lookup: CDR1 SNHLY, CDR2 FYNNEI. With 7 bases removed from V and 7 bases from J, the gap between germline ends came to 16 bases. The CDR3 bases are TGTGCCAGCAACGCGGGACAGTTTATCGGGGAGCTGTTTTTT. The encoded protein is CASNAGQFIGELFF.

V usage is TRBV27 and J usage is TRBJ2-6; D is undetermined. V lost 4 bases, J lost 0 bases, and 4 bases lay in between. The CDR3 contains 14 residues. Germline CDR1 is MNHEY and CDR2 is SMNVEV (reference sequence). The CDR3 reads CASSSHSGANVLTF. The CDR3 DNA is TGTGCCAGCAGTTCCCACTCTGGGGCCAACGTCCTGACTTTC.

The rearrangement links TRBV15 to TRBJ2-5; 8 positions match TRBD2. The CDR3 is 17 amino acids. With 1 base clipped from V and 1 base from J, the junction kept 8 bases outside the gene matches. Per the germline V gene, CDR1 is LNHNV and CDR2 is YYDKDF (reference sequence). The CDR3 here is CATSRVGLARAQETQYF. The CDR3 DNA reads TGTGCCACCAGCAGAGTCGGACTAGCTCGGGCCCAAGAGACCCAGTACTTC.

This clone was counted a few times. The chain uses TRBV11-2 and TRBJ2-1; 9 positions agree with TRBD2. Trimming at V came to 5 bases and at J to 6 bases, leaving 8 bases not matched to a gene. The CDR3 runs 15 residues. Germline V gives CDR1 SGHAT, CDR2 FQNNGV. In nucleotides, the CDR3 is TGTGCCAGCAGCCCGCGAGCGGGGGGCCCCAATGAGCAGTTCTTC. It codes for CASSPRAGGPNEQFF.

In DNA form, the CDR3 reads TGCGCCAGCAGCCCGGTTGCGGGGGGGTACAATGAGCAGTTCTTC. Amino acids: CASSPVAGGYNEQFF. V and J are TRBV5-1 and TRBJ2-1; 9 bases line up with TRBD2. CDR1 is SGHRS and CDR2 is YFSETQ in the germline V gene. The ends lost 4 bases at V and 4 bases at J; junction bases unmatched: 6. The CDR3 covers 15 residues.

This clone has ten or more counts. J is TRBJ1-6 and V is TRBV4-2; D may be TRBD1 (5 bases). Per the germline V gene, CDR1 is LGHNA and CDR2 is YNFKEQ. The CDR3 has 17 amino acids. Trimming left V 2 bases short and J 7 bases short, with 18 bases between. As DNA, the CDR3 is TGTGCCAGCAGCCAATCGGACTCGGGACGGCAGAATTCACCCCTCCACTTT. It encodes CASSQSDSGRQNSPLHF.